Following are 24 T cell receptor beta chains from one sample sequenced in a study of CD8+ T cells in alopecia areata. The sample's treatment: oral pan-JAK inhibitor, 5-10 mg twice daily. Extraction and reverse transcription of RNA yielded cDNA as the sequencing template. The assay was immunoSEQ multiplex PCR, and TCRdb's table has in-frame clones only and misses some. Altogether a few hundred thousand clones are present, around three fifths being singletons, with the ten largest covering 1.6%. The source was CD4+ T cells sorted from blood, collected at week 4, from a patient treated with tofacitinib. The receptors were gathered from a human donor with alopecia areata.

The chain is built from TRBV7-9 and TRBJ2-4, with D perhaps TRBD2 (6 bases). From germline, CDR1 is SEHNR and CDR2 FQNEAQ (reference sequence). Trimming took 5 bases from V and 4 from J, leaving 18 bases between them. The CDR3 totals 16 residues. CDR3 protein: CASSPRLGGVKNIQYF. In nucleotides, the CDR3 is TGTGCCAGCAGCCCCCGCTTAGGAGGGGTGAAAAACATTCAGTACTTC.

In nucleotides, the CDR3 is TGTGCCAGCAGCTCCTCAGATGAGGTGGCTTTCTTT. Protein sequence: CASSSSDEVAFF. The chain is built from TRBV7-9 and TRBJ1-1; no clear D gene. The CDR3 has 12 amino acids. V shed 4 bases and J shed 11 bases, with 14 bases lying between them. Germline V lookup: CDR1 SEHNR, CDR2 FQNEAQ (reference sequence).

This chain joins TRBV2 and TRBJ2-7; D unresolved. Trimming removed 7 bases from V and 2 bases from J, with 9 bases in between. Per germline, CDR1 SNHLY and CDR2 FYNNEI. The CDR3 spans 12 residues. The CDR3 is CASNNSPYEQYF. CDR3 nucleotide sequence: TGTGCCAGCAATAACAGTCCCTACGAGCAGTACTTC. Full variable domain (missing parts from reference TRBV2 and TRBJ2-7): EPEVTQTPSHQVTQMGQEVILRCVPISNHLYFYWYRQILGQKVEFLVSFYNNEISEKSEIFDDQFSVERPDGSNFTLKIRSTKLEDSAMYFCASNNSPYEQYFGPGTRLTVT.

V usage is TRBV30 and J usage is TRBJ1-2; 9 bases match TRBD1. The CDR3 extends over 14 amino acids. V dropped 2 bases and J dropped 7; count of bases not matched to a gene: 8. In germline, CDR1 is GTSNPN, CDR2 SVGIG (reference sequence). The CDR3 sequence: CAWSPMVTGGGYTF. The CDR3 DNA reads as TGTGCCTGGAGTCCTATGGTGACAGGGGGTGGCTACACCTTC.

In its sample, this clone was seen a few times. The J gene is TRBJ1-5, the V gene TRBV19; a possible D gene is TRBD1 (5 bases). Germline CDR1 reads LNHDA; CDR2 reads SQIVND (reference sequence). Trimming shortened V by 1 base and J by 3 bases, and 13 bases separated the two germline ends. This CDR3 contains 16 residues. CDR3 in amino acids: CASSIAAGTNNQPQHF. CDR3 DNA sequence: TGTGCCAGTAGTATAGCCGCAGGGACGAACAATCAGCCCCAGCATTTT.

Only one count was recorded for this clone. This CDR3 is CAWRSSGYEQYF. CDR3 nucleotide sequence: TGTGCCTGGAGGTCTAGCGGGTACGAGCAGTACTTC. This chain uses TRBV30 with TRBJ2-7, with 8 bases fitting TRBD2. The CDR3 is 12 amino acids. CDR1 and CDR2 (germline): GTSNPN, SVGIG (reference sequence). Trimming took 3 bases from V and 4 from J; bases not matched to a gene: 2.

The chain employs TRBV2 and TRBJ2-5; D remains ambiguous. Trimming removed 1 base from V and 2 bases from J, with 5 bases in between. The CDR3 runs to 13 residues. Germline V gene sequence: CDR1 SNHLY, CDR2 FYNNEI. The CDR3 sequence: CASSEDLQETQYF. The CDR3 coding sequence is TGTGCCAGCAGTGAAGACCTACAAGAGACCCAGTACTTC.

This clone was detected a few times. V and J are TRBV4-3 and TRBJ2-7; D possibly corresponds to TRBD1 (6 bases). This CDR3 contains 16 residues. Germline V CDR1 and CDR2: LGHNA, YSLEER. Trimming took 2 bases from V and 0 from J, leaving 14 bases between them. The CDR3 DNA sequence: TGCGCCAGCAGCCAACTCTCGACAGGACTCTCCTACGAGCAGTACTTC. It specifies CASSQLSTGLSYEQYF.

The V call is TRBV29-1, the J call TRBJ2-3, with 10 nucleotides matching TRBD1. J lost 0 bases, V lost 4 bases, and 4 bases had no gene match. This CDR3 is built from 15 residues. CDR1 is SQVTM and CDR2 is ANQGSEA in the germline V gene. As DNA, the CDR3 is TGCAGCGTTGTGGGGACAGGGGTAAGCACAGATACGCAGTATTTT. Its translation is CSVVGTGVSTDTQYF.

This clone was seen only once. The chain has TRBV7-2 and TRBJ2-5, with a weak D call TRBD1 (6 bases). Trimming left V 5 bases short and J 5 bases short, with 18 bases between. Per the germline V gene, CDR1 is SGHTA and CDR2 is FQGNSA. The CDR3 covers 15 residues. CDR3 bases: TGTGCCAGCAGCAAACAGGGTGCCAAAGGGGAGACCCAGTACTTC. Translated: CASSKQGAKGETQYF.

The CDR3 nucleotides read TGCGCCAGCAGCTTGGCCGGGGATGCTACCCATGAGCAGTTCTTC. Amino acids: CASSLAGDATHEQFF. The V and J genes are TRBV5-1 and TRBJ2-1, with D possibly matching TRBD2 (5 bases). The V end lost 0 bases, the J end lost 8 bases, and 15 bases lay between the germline ends. CDR1 is SGHRS, CDR2 YFSETQ, per germline. The length of the CDR3 is 15 residues.

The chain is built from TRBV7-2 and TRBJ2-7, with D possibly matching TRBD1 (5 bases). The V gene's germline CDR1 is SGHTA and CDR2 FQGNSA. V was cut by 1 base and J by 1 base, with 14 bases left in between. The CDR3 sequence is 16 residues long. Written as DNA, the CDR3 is TGTGCCAGCAGCTTAGAGGGGTCCTTGAAATCCTACGAGCAGTACTTC. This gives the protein CASSLEGSLKSYEQYF. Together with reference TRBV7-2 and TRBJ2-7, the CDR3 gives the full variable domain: GAGVSQSPSNKVTEKGKDVELRCDPISGHTALYWYRQSLGQGLEFLIYFQGNSAPDKSGLPSDRFSAERTGGSVSTLTIQRTQQEDSAVYLCASSLEGSLKSYEQYFGPGTRLTVT.

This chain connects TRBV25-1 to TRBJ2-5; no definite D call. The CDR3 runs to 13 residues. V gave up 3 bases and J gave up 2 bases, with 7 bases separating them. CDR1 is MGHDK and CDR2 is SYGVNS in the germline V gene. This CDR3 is CASSEGSQETQYF. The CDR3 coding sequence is TGTGCCAGCAGTGAGGGTTCTCAAGAGACCCAGTACTTC.

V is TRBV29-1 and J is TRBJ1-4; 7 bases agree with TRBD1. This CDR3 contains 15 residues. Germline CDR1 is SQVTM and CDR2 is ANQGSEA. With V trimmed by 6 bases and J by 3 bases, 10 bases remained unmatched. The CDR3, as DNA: TGCAGCGTACGGGACAGCCAAAGGGCTAATGAAAAACTGTTTTTT. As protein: CSVRDSQRANEKLFF.

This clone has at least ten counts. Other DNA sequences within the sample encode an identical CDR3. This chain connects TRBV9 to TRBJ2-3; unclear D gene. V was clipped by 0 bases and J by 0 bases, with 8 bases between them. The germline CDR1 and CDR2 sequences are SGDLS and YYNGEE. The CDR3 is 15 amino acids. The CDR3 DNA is TGTGCCAGCAGCGTAGGGACGGTTAGCACAGATACGCAGTATTTT. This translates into CASSVGTVSTDTQYF.

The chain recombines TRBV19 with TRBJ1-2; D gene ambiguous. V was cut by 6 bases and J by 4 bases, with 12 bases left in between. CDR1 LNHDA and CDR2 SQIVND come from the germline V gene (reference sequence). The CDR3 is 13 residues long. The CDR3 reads CASSPDTSYGYTF. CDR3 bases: TGTGCCAGTAGCCCTGACACCTCCTATGGCTACACCTTC.

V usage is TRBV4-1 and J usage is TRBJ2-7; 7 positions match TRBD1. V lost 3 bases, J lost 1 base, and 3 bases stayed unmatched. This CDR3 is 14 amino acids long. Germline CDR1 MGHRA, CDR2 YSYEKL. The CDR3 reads CASSHPGQSYEQYF. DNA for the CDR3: TGCGCCAGCAGCCACCCGGGACAGTCCTACGAGCAGTACTTC.

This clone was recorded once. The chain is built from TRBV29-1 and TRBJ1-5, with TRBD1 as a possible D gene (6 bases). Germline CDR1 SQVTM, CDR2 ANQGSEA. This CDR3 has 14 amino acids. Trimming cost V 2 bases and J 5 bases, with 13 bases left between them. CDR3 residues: CSVEIGGKDQPQHF. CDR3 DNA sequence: TGCAGCGTTGAAATCGGGGGCAAGGATCAGCCCCAGCATTTT. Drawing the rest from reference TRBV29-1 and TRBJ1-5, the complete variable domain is SAVISQKPSRDICQRGTSLTIQCQVDSQVTMMFWYRQQPGQSLTLIATANQGSEATYESGFVIDKFPISRPNLTFSTLTVSNMSPEDSSIYLCSVEIGGKDQPQHFGDGTRLSIL.

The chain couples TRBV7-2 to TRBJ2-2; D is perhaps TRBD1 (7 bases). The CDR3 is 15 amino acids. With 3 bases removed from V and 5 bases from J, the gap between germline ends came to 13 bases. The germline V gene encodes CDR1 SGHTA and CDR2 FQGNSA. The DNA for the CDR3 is TGTGCCAGCAGCTTTAGGGCAGGGGGGACCGGGGAGCTGTTTTTT. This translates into CASSFRAGGTGELFF.

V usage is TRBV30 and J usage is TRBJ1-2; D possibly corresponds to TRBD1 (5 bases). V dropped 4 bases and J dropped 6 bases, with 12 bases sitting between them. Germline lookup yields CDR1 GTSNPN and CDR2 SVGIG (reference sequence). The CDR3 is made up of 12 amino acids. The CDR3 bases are TGTGCCTGGACCTCCGGGACTCATGGCTACACCTTC. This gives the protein CAWTSGTHGYTF.

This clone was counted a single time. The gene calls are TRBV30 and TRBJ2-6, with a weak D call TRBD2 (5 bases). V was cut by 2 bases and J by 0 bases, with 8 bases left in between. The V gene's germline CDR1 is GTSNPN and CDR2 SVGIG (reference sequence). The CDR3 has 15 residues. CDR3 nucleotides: TGTGCCTGGAGTCGGGGTTCCTCTGGGGCCAACGTCCTGACTTTC. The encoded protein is CAWSRGSSGANVLTF.

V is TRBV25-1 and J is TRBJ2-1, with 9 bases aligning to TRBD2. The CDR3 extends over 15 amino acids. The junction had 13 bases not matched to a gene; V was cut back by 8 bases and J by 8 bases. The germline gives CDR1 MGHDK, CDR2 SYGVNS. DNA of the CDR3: TGTGCCAGCGGCGGGACTAGCACCTCCAGGGATGAGCAGTTCTTC. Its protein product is CASGGTSTSRDEQFF.

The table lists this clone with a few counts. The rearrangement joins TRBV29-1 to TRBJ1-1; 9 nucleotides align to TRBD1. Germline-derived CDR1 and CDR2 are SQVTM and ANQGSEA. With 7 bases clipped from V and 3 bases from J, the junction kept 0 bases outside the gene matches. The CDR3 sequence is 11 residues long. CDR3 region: CSGQGDTEAFF. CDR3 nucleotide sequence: TGCAGCGGACAGGGGGACACTGAAGCTTTCTTT.

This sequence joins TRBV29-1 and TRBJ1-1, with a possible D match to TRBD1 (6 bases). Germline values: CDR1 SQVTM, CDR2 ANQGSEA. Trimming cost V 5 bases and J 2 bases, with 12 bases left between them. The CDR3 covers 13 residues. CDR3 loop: CSVRSGANTEAFF. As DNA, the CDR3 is TGCAGCGTTCGGTCAGGGGCAAACACTGAAGCTTTCTTT.